Below are 17 T cell receptor beta chains sequenced from a single sample in a study of blood T cell repertoires in COVID-19. Repertoires were generated with immunoSEQ multiplex PCR, while TCRdb's copy carries only in-frame clones and drops some. The sample has 150,000 to 200,000 clones; about nine tenths are singletons. The sequenced sample consisted of peripheral blood. Receptors originate from a man in his sixties with active or convalescent COVID-19.

The V gene is TRBV7-7, the J gene TRBJ2-5, with no clear D. V was shortened by 1 base and J by 5 bases, with 8 bases between the two germline ends. The CDR3 totals 13 residues. CDR1 is SSHAT, CDR2 FNYEAQ, per germline (reference sequence). The CDR3: CASSLGQWETQYF. CDR3 nucleotides: TGTGCCAGCAGCTTAGGTCAGTGGGAGACCCAGTACTTC. Full variable domain (rest looked up from reference TRBV7-7 and TRBJ2-5): GAGVSQSPRYKVTKRGQDVTLRCDPISSHATLYWYQQALGQGPEFLTYFNYEAQPDKSGLPSDRFSAERPEGSISTLTIQRTEQRDSAMYRCASSLGQWETQYFGPGTRLLVL.

The chain joins TRBV12-3 or TRBV12-4 to TRBJ1-2, with TRBD1 as a possible D gene (6 bases). The CDR3 contains 13 residues. The ends were cut back, 3 bases at V and 6 bases at J, with 11 bases in the middle. The CDR3 sequence is CASSFRTVDGYTF. For the CDR3, the DNA is TGTGCCAGCAGTTTCCGGACAGTCGATGGCTACACCTTC.

This clone was detected once. The CDR3, as DNA: TGCAGTGCTAGTAAGTTAACAGTGAAAAATCAGCCCCAGCATTTT. Translated: CSASKLTVKNQPQHF. The chain carries TRBV20-1 and TRBJ1-5; unclear D gene. Trimming shortened V by 3 bases and J by 4 bases, and 16 bases separated the two germline ends. CDR3 length: 15 amino acids. Germline V lookup: CDR1 DFQATT, CDR2 SNEGSKA (reference sequence).

This sequence joins TRBV5-6 and TRBJ1-2, with a tentative D call TRBD1 (5 bases). CDR1 is SGHDT, CDR2 YYEEEE, per germline. The CDR3 is made up of 13 amino acids. Trimming removed 6 bases at V and 4 bases at J, with 13 bases between. The CDR3 protein is CASMRQTAYGYTF. DNA of the CDR3: TGTGCCAGCATGAGACAGACAGCCTATGGCTACACCTTC.

The chain is built from TRBV6-5 and TRBJ1-1; 10 bases map to TRBD1. Trimming at V came to 6 bases and at J to 11 bases, leaving 9 bases not matched to a gene. Per the germline V gene, CDR1 is MNHEY and CDR2 is SVGAGI. The CDR3 loop spans 13 amino acids. The CDR3 sequence: CASSPRQGAGAFF. CDR3 in DNA: TGTGCCAGCAGCCCCAGACAGGGGGCAGGGGCTTTCTTT.

At least ten counts were recorded for this clone. The rearrangement uses TRBV11-3 and TRBJ2-2, with 8 bases lining up with TRBD1. Germline lookup yields CDR1 SGHNT and CDR2 YENEEA. This CDR3 contains 16 residues. V was pared by 4 bases and J by 6 bases, with 10 bases of the junction left unmatched. The CDR3: CASSSAGTGASGELFF. As DNA, the CDR3 is TGTGCCAGCAGCTCAGCCGGGACAGGAGCCTCCGGGGAGCTGTTTTTT. The variable domain in full, completed from reference TRBV11-3 and TRBJ2-2, reads EAGVVQSPRYKIIEKKQPVAFWCNPISGHNTLYWYLQNLGQGPELLIRYENEEAVDDSQLPKDRFSAERLKGVDSTLKIQPAELGDSAVYLCASSSAGTGASGELFFGEGSRLTVL.

This chain uses TRBV25-1 with TRBJ2-1; 9 positions agree with TRBD2. Trimming removed 5 bases from V and 8 bases from J; junction bases left unmatched: 4. The germline V gene has CDR1 MGHDK and CDR2 SYGVNS. The length of the CDR3 is 13 residues. The CDR3 sequence is CASSIAGEYEQFF. CDR3 coding DNA: TGTGCCAGCAGTATAGCGGGAGAATATGAGCAGTTCTTC.

This chain links TRBV4-1 with TRBJ1-3; no clear D gene. Trimming took 5 bases from V and 4 from J, leaving 6 bases between them. The CDR3 loop spans 12 amino acids. In germline, CDR1 is MGHRA, CDR2 YSYEKL. The CDR3 DNA is TGCGCCAGCAGCAGTCAGGGAAACACCATATATTTT. This sequence encodes CASSSQGNTIYF.

This chain joins TRBV6-6 and TRBJ1-1; perhaps TRBD1 as D (5 bases). V gave up 2 bases and J gave up 6 bases, with 10 bases separating them. This CDR3 comprises 13 residues. Looked up from germline, CDR1 is MNHNY and CDR2 is SVGAGI (reference sequence). The CDR3, as DNA: TGTGCCAGCAGTTACGCGCGGGGCGCTGAAGCTTTCTTT. Its protein product is CASSYARGAEAFF.

The rearrangement links TRBV14 to TRBJ1-2; no clear D. The CDR3 sequence is 17 residues long. Trimming took 1 base from V and 1 from J, leaving 16 bases between them. CDR1 SGHDN and CDR2 FVKESK come from the germline V gene. This chain's CDR3 is CASSQVLPARGNYGYTF. The CDR3 DNA follows: TGTGCCAGCAGCCAAGTACTACCCGCACGGGGTAACTATGGCTACACCTTC.

This clone is a singleton in its sample. The V gene is TRBV9, the J gene TRBJ2-5; 7 bases line up with TRBD2. J was trimmed by 2 bases and V by 3 bases; bases with no gene match: 7. Germline lookup yields CDR1 SGDLS and CDR2 YYNGEE. This CDR3 is 15 amino acids long. CDR3 nucleotides: TGTGCCAGCAGCGAGCAGCGGGGTGGACAAGAGACCCAGTACTTC. Encoded protein: CASSEQRGGQETQYF. The full variable domain, completed using reference TRBV9 and TRBJ2-5, is DSGVTQTPKHLITATGQRVTLRCSPRSGDLSVYWYQQSLDQGLQFLIQYYNGEERAKGNILERFSAQQFPDLHSELNLSSLELGDSALYFCASSEQRGGQETQYFGPGTRLLVL.

In its sample, this clone was seen a few times. The chain carries TRBV27 and TRBJ1-5; 9 nucleotides agree with TRBD1. The V segment lost 0 bases and the J segment 6 bases; nucleotides outside the gene matches: 9. Germline assignment: CDR1 MNHEY and CDR2 SMNVEV (reference sequence). The CDR3 spans 17 residues. As DNA, the CDR3 is TGTGCCAGCAGTTTATCGCGGGACAGGGAGTTTGGTCAGCCCCAGCATTTT. Protein sequence: CASSLSRDREFGQPQHF.

V and J are TRBV11-2 and TRBJ2-1; D call uncertain. The V end was cut by 1 base, the J end by 9 bases, with 13 bases between. Germline V gene lookup returns CDR1 SGHAT and CDR2 FQNNGV. The CDR3 covers 14 residues. DNA of the CDR3: TGTGCCAGCAGCTTAGGTCTTTCGGTCGGTGAGCAGTTCTTC. It encodes CASSLGLSVGEQFF.

Written as DNA, the CDR3 is TGTGCCAGCAGCCTAGGGGGCCATCCAGCCTACGAGCAGTACTTC. Protein product: CASSLGGHPAYEQYF. The genes are TRBV27 and TRBJ2-7, with 7 bases identical to TRBD1. Per germline, CDR1 MNHEY and CDR2 SMNVEV (reference sequence). The trim removed 6 bases at V and 2 bases at J, leaving 10 bases unmatched. The CDR3 length is 15 residues.

This chain links TRBV24-1 with TRBJ2-1; 10 bases match TRBD2. The CDR3 totals 14 residues. Germline V gene data show CDR1 as KGHDR and CDR2 as SFDVKD. The trim removed 3 bases at V and 8 bases at J, leaving 3 bases unmatched. The CDR3: CATSDSGRVHEQFF. The CDR3 DNA reads as TGTGCCACCAGTGATAGCGGGAGGGTCCATGAGCAGTTCTTC.

V is TRBV7-2 and J is TRBJ1-4; D call uncertain. The CDR3 sequence is 16 residues long. CDR1 and CDR2 from the germline V gene are SGHTA and FQGNSA. The V end was cut by 1 base, the J end by 7 bases, with 16 bases between. This CDR3 reads CASSLGPGLRGEKLFF. Written as DNA, the CDR3 is TGTGCCAGCAGCTTAGGCCCAGGACTGCGGGGTGAAAAACTGTTTTTT. Looking up the rest from reference TRBV7-2 and TRBJ1-4 gives the full variable domain: GAGVSQSPSNKVTEKGKDVELRCDPISGHTALYWYRQSLGQGLEFLIYFQGNSAPDKSGLPSDRFSAERTGGSVSTLTIQRTQQEDSAVYLCASSLGPGLRGEKLFFGSGTQLSVL.

The chain joins TRBV7-9 to TRBJ1-2; D may be TRBD1 (6 bases). The CDR3 sequence is 13 residues long. Deletions cut 5 bases from V and 2 bases from J, with 9 bases between. Germline-derived CDR1 and CDR2 are SEHNR and FQNEAQ (reference sequence). CDR3 amino acids: CASSVGQNYGYTF. CDR3 bases: TGTGCCAGCAGCGTTGGACAGAACTATGGCTACACCTTC.